Sequencing of this T cell receptor (beta chain) was carried out in a study of Tregs in tolerant kidney transplant recipients. The data were produced by immunoSEQ multiplex PCR, yet TCRdb's version contains in-frame clones alone and is incomplete. The table has 2,800 or so clones, roughly 37% seen once. To note about this clone: Its antigen is not identified.

Trimming took off 1 base at V and 2 bases at J, with 9 bases between the two ends. Germline V gene sequence: CDR1 KGHSH, CDR2 LQKENI. The CDR3 sequence is 15 residues long. This clonotype was sampled from a human donor in good health. Sequenced material: Tregs from blood cultured with allogeneic cells. The chain combines TRBV18 with TRBJ1-3, with D maybe TRBD1 (6 bases). The CDR3 region is CASSPRQDAGNTIYF. The CDR3, as DNA: TGTGCCAGCTCACCACGACAGGACGCTGGAAACACCATATATTTT.